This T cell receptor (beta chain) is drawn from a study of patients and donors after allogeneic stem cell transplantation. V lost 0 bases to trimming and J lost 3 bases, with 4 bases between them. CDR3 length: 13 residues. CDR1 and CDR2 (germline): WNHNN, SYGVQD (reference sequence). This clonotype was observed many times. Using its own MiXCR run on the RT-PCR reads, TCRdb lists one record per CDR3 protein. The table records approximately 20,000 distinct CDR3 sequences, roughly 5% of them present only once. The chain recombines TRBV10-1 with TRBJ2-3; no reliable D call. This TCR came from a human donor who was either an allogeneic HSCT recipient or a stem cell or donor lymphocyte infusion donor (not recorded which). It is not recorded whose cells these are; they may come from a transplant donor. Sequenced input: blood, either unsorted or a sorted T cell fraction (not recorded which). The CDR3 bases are TGCGCCAGCAGTGAGTCGGGGACAGATACGCAGTATTTT. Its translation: CASSESGTDTQYF.